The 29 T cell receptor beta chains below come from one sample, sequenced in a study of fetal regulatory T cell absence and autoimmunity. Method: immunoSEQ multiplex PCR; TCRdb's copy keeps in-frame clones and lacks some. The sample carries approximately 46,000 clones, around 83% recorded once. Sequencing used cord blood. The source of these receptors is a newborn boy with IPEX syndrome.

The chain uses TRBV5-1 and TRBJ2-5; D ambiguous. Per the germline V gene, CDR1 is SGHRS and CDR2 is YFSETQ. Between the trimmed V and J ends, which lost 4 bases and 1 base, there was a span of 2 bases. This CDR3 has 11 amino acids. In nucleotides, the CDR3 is TGCGCCAGCAGCACCCAAGAGACCCAGTACTTC. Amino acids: CASSTQETQYF.

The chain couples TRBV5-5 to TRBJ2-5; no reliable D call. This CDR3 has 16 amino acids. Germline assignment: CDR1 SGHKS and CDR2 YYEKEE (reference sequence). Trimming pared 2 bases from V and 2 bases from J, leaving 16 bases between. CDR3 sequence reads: CASSLKTPGLQETQYF. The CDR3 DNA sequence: TGTGCCAGCAGCTTAAAGACCCCCGGGCTTCAAGAGACCCAGTACTTC.

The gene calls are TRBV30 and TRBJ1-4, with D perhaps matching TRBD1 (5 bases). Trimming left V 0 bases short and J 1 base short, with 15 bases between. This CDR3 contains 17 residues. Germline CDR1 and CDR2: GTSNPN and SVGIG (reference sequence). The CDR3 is CAWSVGDSVGTNEKLFF. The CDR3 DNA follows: TGTGCCTGGAGTGTAGGGGACTCCGTAGGAACTAATGAAAAACTGTTTTTT.

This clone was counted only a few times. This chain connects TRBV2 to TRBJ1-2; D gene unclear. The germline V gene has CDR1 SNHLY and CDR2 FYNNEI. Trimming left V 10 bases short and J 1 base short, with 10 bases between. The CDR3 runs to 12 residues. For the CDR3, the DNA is TGTGCCATCCGGACCCATAACTATGGCTACACCTTC. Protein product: CAIRTHNYGYTF. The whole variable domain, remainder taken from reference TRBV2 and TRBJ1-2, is EPEVTQTPSHQVTQMGQEVILRCVPISNHLYFYWYRQILGQKVEFLVSFYNNEISEKSEIFDDQFSVERPDGSNFTLKIRSTKLEDSAMYFCAIRTHNYGYTFGSGTRLTVV.

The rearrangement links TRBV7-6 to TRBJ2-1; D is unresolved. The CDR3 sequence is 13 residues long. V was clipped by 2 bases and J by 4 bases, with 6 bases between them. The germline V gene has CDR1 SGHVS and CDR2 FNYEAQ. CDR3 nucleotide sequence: TGTGCCAGCAGCTTAAGCACTTACAATGAGCAGTTCTTC. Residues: CASSLSTYNEQFF. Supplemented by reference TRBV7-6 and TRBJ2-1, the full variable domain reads GAGVSQSPRYKVTKRGQDVALRCDPISGHVSLYWYRQALGQGPEFLTYFNYEAQQDKSGLPNDRFSAERPEGSISTLTIQRTEQRDSAMYRCASSLSTYNEQFFGPGTRLTVL.

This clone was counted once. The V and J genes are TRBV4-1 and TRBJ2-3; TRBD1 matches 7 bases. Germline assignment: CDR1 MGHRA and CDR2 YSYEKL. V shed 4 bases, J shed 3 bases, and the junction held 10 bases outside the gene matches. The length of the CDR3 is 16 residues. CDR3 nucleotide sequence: TGCGCCAGCAGCCTGACAGGGAAGCGGTGGACAGATACGCAGTATTTT. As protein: CASSLTGKRWTDTQYF.

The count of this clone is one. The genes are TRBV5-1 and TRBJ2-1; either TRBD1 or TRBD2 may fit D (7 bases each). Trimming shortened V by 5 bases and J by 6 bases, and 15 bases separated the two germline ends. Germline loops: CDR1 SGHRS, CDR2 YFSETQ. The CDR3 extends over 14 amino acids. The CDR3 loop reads CASSEGASGNEQFF. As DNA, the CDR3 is TGCGCCAGCAGTGAGGGGGCTAGCGGCAATGAGCAGTTCTTC. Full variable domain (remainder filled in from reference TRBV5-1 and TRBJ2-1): KAGVTQTPRYLIKTRGQQVTLSCSPISGHRSVSWYQQTPGQGLQFLFEYFSETQRNKGNFPGRFSGRQFSNSRSEMNVSTLELGDSALYLCASSEGASGNEQFFGPGTRLTVL.

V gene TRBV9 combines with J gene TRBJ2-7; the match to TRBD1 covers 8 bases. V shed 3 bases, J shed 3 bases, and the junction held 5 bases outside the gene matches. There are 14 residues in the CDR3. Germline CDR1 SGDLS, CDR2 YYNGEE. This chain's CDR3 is CASSAGTGVYEQYF. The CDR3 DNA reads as TGTGCCAGCAGCGCGGGGACAGGTGTCTACGAGCAGTACTTC.

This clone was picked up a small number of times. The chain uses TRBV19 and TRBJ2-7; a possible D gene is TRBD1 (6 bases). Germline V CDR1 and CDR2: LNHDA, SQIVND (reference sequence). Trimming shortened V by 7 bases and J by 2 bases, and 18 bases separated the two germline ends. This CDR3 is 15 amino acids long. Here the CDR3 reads CASTPGAGVTYEQYF. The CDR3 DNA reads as TGTGCCAGTACCCCAGGGGCAGGCGTGACCTACGAGCAGTACTTC. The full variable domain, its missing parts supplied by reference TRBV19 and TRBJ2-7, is DGGITQSPKYLFRKEGQNVTLSCEQNLNHDAMYWYRQDPGQGLRLIYYSQIVNDFQKGDIAEGYSVSREKKESFPLTVTSAQKNPTAFYLCASTPGAGVTYEQYFGPGTRLTVT.

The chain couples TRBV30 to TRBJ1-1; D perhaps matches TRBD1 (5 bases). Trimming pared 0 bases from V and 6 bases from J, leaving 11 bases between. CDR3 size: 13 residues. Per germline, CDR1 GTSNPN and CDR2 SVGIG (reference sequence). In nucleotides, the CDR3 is TGTGCCTGGAGTGTACGCCGGGACGCTGAAGCTTTCTTT. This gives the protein CAWSVRRDAEAFF.

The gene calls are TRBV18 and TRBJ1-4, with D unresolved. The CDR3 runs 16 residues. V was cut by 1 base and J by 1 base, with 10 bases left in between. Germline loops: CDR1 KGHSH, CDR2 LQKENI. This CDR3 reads CASSPRMGITNEKLFF. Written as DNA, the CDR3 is TGTGCCAGCTCACCACGGATGGGGATAACTAATGAAAAACTGTTTTTT. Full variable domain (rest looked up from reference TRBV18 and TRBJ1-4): NAGVMQNPRHLVRRRGQEARLRCSPMKGHSHVYWYRQLPEEGLKFMVYLQKENIIDESGMPKERFSAEFPKEGPSILRIQQVVRGDSAAYFCASSPRMGITNEKLFFGSGTQLSVL.

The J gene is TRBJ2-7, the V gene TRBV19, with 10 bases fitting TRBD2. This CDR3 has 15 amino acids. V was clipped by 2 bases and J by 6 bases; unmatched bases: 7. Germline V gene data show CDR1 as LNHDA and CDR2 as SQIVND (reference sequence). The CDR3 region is CASSITSGNVGEQYF. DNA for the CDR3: TGTGCCAGTAGTATAACTAGCGGGAATGTCGGCGAGCAGTACTTC.

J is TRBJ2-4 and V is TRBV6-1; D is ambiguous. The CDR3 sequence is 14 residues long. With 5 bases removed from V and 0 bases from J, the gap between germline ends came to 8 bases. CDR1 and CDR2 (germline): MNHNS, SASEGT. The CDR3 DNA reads TGTGCCAGCAGTCCCATCTTAGCCAAAAACATTCAGTACTTC. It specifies CASSPILAKNIQYF.

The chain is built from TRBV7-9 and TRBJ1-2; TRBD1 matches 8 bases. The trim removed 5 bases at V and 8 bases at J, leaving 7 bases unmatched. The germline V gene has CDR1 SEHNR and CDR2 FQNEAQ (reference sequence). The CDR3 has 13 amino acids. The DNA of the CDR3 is TGTGCCAGCAGCGGACTACCAGGGGGCGGCTACACCTTC. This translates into CASSGLPGGGYTF. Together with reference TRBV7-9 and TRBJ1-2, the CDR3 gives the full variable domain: DTGVSQNPRHKITKRGQNVTFRCDPISEHNRLYWYRQTLGQGPEFLTYFQNEAQLEKSRLLSDRFSAERPKGSFSTLEIQRTEQGDSAMYLCASSGLPGGGYTFGSGTRLTVV.

CDR3 sequence (DNA): TGTGCCAGCAGTCTACAGGGGAAGGACATTCAGTACTTC. Its translation: CASSLQGKDIQYF. V is TRBV2 and J is TRBJ2-4; 7 positions agree with TRBD1. The CDR3 extends over 13 amino acids. Germline V gene sequence: CDR1 SNHLY, CDR2 FYNNEI. V shed 5 bases and J 8 bases; nucleotides not matched to a gene: 6. The entire variable domain, with the rest obtained from reference TRBV2 and TRBJ2-4, is as follows: EPEVTQTPSHQVTQMGQEVILRCVPISNHLYFYWYRQILGQKVEFLVSFYNNEISEKSEIFDDQFSVERPDGSNFTLKIRSTKLEDSAMYFCASSLQGKDIQYFGAGTRLSVL.

CDR3 bases: TGCGCCAGCAGCCAAGGCGGGACCTATGGCTACACCTTC. It yields the protein CASSQGGTYGYTF. V gene TRBV4-3 combines with J gene TRBJ1-2; a possible D gene is TRBD1 (5 bases). The CDR3 has 13 amino acids. Trimming pared 1 base from V and 4 bases from J, leaving 7 bases between. The V gene's germline CDR1 is LGHNA and CDR2 YSLEER.

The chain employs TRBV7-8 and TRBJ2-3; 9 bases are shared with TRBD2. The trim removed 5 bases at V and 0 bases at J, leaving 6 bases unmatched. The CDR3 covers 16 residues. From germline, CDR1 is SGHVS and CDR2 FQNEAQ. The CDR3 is CASSSGRSPSTDTQYF. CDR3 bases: TGTGCCAGCAGCAGCGGGAGGTCGCCGAGCACAGATACGCAGTATTTT.

The CDR3 DNA reads as TGTGCCAGCAGCGTGGGGTCTCAAGATCAGCCCCAGCATTTT. It encodes CASSVGSQDQPQHF. The chain has TRBV9 and TRBJ1-5; D gene uncertain. Trimming pared 2 bases from V and 5 bases from J, leaving 11 bases between. This CDR3 is 14 amino acids long. The germline V gene encodes CDR1 SGDLS and CDR2 YYNGEE.

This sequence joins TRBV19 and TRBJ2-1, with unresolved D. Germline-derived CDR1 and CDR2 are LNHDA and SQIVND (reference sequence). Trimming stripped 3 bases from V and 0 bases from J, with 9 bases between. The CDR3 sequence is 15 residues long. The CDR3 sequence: CASSISGYSYNEQFF. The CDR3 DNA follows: TGTGCCAGTAGTATTAGTGGCTACTCCTACAATGAGCAGTTCTTC.

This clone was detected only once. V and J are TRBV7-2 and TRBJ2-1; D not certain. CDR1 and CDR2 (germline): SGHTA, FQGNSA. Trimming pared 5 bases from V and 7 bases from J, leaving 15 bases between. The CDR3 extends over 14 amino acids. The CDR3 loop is CASSPPPVLNEQFF. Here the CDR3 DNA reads TGTGCCAGCAGCCCCCCTCCGGTACTTAATGAGCAGTTCTTC.

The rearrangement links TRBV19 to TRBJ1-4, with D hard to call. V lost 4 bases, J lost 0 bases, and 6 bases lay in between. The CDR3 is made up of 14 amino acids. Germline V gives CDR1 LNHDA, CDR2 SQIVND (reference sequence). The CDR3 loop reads CASSRRTTNEKLFF. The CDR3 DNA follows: TGTGCCAGTAGTAGGAGGACAACTAATGAAAAACTGTTTTTT.

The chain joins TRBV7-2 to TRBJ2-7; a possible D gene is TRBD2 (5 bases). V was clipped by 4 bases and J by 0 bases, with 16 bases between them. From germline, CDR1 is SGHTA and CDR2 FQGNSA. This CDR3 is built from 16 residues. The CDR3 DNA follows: TGTGCCAGCAGCTCCCGGGTCCAGCGGAGCTCCTACGAGCAGTACTTC. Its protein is CASSSRVQRSSYEQYF.

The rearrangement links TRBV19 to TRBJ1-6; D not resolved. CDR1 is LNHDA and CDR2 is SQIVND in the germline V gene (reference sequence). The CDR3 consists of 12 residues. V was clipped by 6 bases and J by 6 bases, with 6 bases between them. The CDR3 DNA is TGTGCCAGTAGCCCTCTTAATTCACCCCTCCACTTT. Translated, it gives CASSPLNSPLHF.

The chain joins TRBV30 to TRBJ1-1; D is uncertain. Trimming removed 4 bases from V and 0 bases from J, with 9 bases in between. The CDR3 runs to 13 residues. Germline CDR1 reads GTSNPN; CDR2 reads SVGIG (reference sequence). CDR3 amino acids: CAWTPILNTEAFF. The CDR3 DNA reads TGTGCCTGGACCCCAATTTTGAACACTGAAGCTTTCTTT.

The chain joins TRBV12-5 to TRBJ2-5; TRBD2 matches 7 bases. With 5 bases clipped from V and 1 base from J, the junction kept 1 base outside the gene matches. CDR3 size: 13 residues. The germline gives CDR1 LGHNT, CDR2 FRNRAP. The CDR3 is CASGPSGQETQYF. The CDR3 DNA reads TGTGCTAGTGGTCCTAGCGGCCAAGAGACCCAGTACTTC.

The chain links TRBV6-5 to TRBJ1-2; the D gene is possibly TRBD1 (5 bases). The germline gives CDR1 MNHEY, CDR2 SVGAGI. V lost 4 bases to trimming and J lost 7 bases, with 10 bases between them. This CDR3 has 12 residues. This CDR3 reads CASSSGGGGYTF. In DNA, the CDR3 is TGTGCCAGCAGTTCTGGGGGTGGTGGCTACACCTTC.

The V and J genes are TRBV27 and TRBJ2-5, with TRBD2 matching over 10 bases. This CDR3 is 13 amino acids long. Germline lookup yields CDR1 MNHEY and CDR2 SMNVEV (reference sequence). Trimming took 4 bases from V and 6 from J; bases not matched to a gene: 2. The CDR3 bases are TGTGCCAGCAGTTATAGCGGGGGGAAGACCCAGTACTTC. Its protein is CASSYSGGKTQYF.

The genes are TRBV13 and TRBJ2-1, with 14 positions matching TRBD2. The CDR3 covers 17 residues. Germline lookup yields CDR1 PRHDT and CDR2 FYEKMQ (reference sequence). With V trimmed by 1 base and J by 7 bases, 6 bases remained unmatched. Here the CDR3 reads CASSLVPGTSGRNEQFF. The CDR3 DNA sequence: TGTGCCAGCAGCTTAGTCCCCGGGACTAGCGGGAGAAATGAGCAGTTCTTC.

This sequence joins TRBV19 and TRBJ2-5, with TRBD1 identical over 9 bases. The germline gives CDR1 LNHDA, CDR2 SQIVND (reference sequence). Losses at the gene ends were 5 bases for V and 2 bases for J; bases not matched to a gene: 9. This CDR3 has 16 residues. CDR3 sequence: CASSGPAGTGQETQYF. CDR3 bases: TGTGCCAGTAGTGGACCCGCCGGGACAGGGCAAGAGACCCAGTACTTC.